Presented here are 18 T cell receptor beta chains from one specimen sequenced in a study of cytomegalovirus exposure and HLA in healthy donors. PCR was performed using 60 Vbeta and 13 Jbeta primers. The assay was immunoSEQ multiplex PCR, and TCRdb's table has in-frame clones only and misses some. The data contain roughly 80,000 clones, 62% of them singletons. Specimen: PBMCs. These receptors were collected from a male donor in good health and CMV-seropositive.

This chain joins TRBV9 and TRBJ2-7; 10 nucleotides align to TRBD1. J was trimmed by 3 bases and V by 3 bases; bases with no gene match: 3. Germline CDR1 and CDR2: SGDLS and YYNGEE. This CDR3 is built from 14 residues. In DNA, the CDR3 is TGTGCCAGCAGCGAAGGACAGGGGGGCTACGAGCAGTACTTC. Translation: CASSEGQGGYEQYF.

This rearrangement joins TRBV5-6 to TRBJ2-2, with D possibly TRBD1 on 5 matching bases. This CDR3 has 14 amino acids. The V and J ends lost 0 bases and 3 bases respectively, with 6 bases between them. The germline V gene encodes CDR1 SGHDT and CDR2 YYEEEE. CDR3 coding DNA: TGTGCCAGCAGCTTGGCAGGGTACACCGGGGAGCTGTTTTTT. This encodes CASSLAGYTGELFF.

This clone was seen a single time. The rearrangement links TRBV6-6 to TRBJ2-3; 8 positions match TRBD2. The germline V gene has CDR1 MNHNY and CDR2 SVGAGI (reference sequence). CDR3 length: 16 amino acids. After removal of 0 bases from V and 11 bases from J, the junction contained 13 bases not matched to a gene. This CDR3 reads CASSYSVAGSPGGQYF. The CDR3 coding sequence is TGTGCCAGCAGTTACTCTGTAGCGGGAAGTCCCGGTGGGCAGTATTTT.

The chain joins TRBV5-1 to TRBJ1-5, with a possible D match to TRBD1 (6 bases). CDR1 is SGHRS and CDR2 is YFSETQ in the germline V gene. The V and J ends lost 2 bases and 3 bases respectively, with 12 bases between them. There are 15 residues in the CDR3. This chain's CDR3 is CASSLTGKDNQPQHF. The CDR3 DNA reads TGCGCCAGCAGCTTAACAGGGAAGGACAATCAGCCCCAGCATTTT.

This chain uses TRBV7-2 with TRBJ1-2, with 9 bases matching TRBD1. This CDR3 is built from 13 residues. Unmatched junction bases numbered 5, after V lost 4 bases and J lost 8 bases. Germline V gene lookup returns CDR1 SGHTA and CDR2 FQGNSA. The DNA of the CDR3 is TGTGCCAGCAGCTCGGGACAGGGTGGGGGCTACACCTTC. Translating it yields CASSSGQGGGYTF. The whole variable domain, filled in from reference TRBV7-2 and TRBJ1-2, reads GAGVSQSPSNKVTEKGKDVELRCDPISGHTALYWYRQSLGQGLEFLIYFQGNSAPDKSGLPSDRFSAERTGGSVSTLTIQRTQQEDSAVYLCASSSGQGGGYTFGSGTRLTVV.

This clone was seen only a few times. The CDR3 spells CASKGLAGDEQYF. The CDR3 bases are TGTGCCAGTAAGGGACTAGCGGGAGATGAGCAGTACTTC. This chain uses TRBV6-1 with TRBJ2-7; 14 bases map to TRBD2. CDR1 MNHNS and CDR2 SASEGT come from the germline V gene. The CDR3 has 13 amino acids. With 9 bases clipped from V and 7 bases from J, the junction kept 5 bases outside the gene matches.

The V call is TRBV7-9, the J call TRBJ1-4; D is uncertain. Between the trimmed V and J ends, which lost 5 bases and 4 bases, there was a span of 8 bases. This CDR3 contains 13 residues. From germline, CDR1 is SEHNR and CDR2 FQNEAQ (reference sequence). CDR3 sequence: CASSPPGNEKLFF. The DNA for the CDR3 is TGTGCCAGCAGCCCGCCCGGTAATGAAAAACTGTTTTTT.

J is TRBJ1-2 and V is TRBV4-2; D gene uncertain. Looked up from germline, CDR1 is LGHNA and CDR2 is YNFKEQ. The V end lost 0 bases, the J end lost 8 bases, and 10 bases lay between the germline ends. This CDR3 has 13 amino acids. CDR3 in amino acids: CASSQEGYQGYTF. CDR3 nucleotide sequence: TGTGCCAGCAGCCAAGAGGGCTACCAGGGCTACACCTTC.

The chain combines TRBV5-4 with TRBJ2-7; weak D call: TRBD1 (6 bases). The CDR3 extends over 13 amino acids. V gave up 3 bases and J gave up 1 base, with 8 bases separating them. Germline CDR1 reads SGHNT; CDR2 reads YYREEE (reference sequence). CDR3 sequence (DNA): TGTGCCAGCAGCTCGGGACAATCCTACGAGCAGTACTTC. Protein: CASSSGQSYEQYF.

CDR3: CASRRNRESGNTIYF. The CDR3, as DNA: TGTGCCAGCAGGCGTAACAGGGAATCGGGAAACACCATATATTTT. The chain employs TRBV28 and TRBJ1-3; D possibly corresponds to TRBD1 (6 bases). V lost 6 bases to trimming and J lost 4 bases, with 16 bases between them. CDR3 size: 15 residues. The germline V gene has CDR1 MDHEN and CDR2 SYDVKM.

The chain combines TRBV6-6 with TRBJ2-2, with a weak D call TRBD1 (5 bases). Germline-derived CDR1 and CDR2 are MNHNY and SVGAGI (reference sequence). The CDR3 consists of 15 residues. Trimming shortened V by 2 bases and J by 4 bases, and 11 bases separated the two germline ends. CDR3 in amino acids: CASSYGQGGTGELFF. CDR3 coding DNA: TGTGCCAGCAGTTACGGGCAGGGCGGCACCGGGGAGCTGTTTTTT.

V gene TRBV4-1 combines with J gene TRBJ2-5; 8 bases line up with TRBD2. Trimming took 3 bases from V and 2 from J; bases not matched to a gene: 5. The CDR3 loop spans 15 amino acids. The germline V gene encodes CDR1 MGHRA and CDR2 YSYEKL. The CDR3 reads CASSHGTSNQETQYF. The CDR3 DNA is TGCGCCAGCAGCCACGGGACTAGTAATCAAGAGACCCAGTACTTC.

The chain couples TRBV7-6 to TRBJ2-1, with no clear D. The V end lost 5 bases, the J end lost 6 bases, and 5 bases lay between the germline ends. The CDR3 length is 11 residues. Germline V gene data show CDR1 as SGHVS and CDR2 as FNYEAQ. CDR3 protein: CASSEANEQFF. The CDR3 DNA reads TGTGCCAGCAGCGAAGCCAATGAGCAGTTCTTC. The variable domain in full, completed from reference TRBV7-6 and TRBJ2-1, reads GAGVSQSPRYKVTKRGQDVALRCDPISGHVSLYWYRQALGQGPEFLTYFNYEAQQDKSGLPNDRFSAERPEGSISTLTIQRTEQRDSAMYRCASSEANEQFFGPGTRLTVL.

J is TRBJ2-5 and V is TRBV10-1; perhaps TRBD1 as D (6 bases). The CDR3 has 13 residues. The ends were cut back, 5 bases at V and 2 bases at J, with 9 bases in the middle. Germline CDR1 WNHNN, CDR2 SYGVQD (reference sequence). Written as DNA, the CDR3 is TGCGCCAGCAGTCCAGGGGAGCAAGAGACCCAGTACTTC. Its protein is CASSPGEQETQYF.

The rearrangement uses TRBV29-1 and TRBJ2-7; 13 nucleotides align to TRBD2. The trim removed 6 bases at V and 4 bases at J, leaving 12 bases unmatched. Germline CDR1 and CDR2: SQVTM and ANQGSEA. CDR3 length: 16 amino acids. CDR3 sequence: CSVSAGTSGDPYEQYF. Here the CDR3 DNA reads TGCAGCGTCTCTGCCGGGACTAGCGGGGATCCTTACGAGCAGTACTTC.

The V call is TRBV6-5, the J call TRBJ1-1; D is possibly TRBD1 (5 bases). Germline V lookup: CDR1 MNHEY, CDR2 SVGAGI. This CDR3 has 15 residues. Trimming left V 0 bases short and J 2 bases short, with 10 bases between. The CDR3 nucleotides read TGTGCCAGCAGTTACTCGGGGGGGGAAAACACTGAAGCTTTCTTT. Translated: CASSYSGGENTEAFF.

The chain couples TRBV10-3 to TRBJ1-1; 7 nucleotides line up with TRBD1. This CDR3 comprises 15 residues. Germline CDR1 ENHRY, CDR2 SYGVKD. Trimming cost V 0 bases and J 4 bases; bases outside gene matches: 5. The chain's CDR3 is CAISESNAGGTEAFF. For the CDR3, the DNA is TGTGCCATCAGTGAGTCGAATGCAGGGGGCACTGAAGCTTTCTTT.

V usage is TRBV5-1 and J usage is TRBJ2-2; D call uncertain. This CDR3 comprises 15 residues. CDR1 and CDR2 from the germline V gene are SGHRS and YFSETQ. The V and J ends lost 4 bases and 2 bases respectively, with 12 bases between them. The CDR3 nucleotides read TGCGCCAGCAGCCCCGAGGCGGCTAACACCGGGGAGCTGTTTTTT. Its translation: CASSPEAANTGELFF.